What follows are 20 T cell receptor beta chains derived from one specimen sequenced in a study of tumor-infiltrating lymphocytes in primary liver carcinoma. Starting material of 500 to 600 ng total RNA yielded TCR beta cDNA via a constant-region primer. Three nested multiplex PCR rounds of slightly modified ARM-PCR generated TCR beta libraries. Use of TRBV1-TRBV30 forward primers with a C-beta reverse primer characterized the first two PCR rounds, which lasted nine to eleven cycles each. MiXCR, run by TCRdb on the multiplex PCR reads, gives a single entry per CDR3 protein. The repertoire has over 100,000 distinct CDR3 sequences, roughly 75% of them found once; the top ten carry roughly 7.3%. The source material, roughly 18-30 mg of unsorted bulk tissue, was used to co-extract RNA and DNA. Sequencing used tumor-adjacent normal liver tissue. These receptors originate from a woman aged 55-75 years with primary liver carcinoma and hepatitis B virus infection.

In regard to this clonotype: The junction differs from germline at one of its ends, possibly a read error. CDR3: CASSQNRRASTYTQYF. DNA for the CDR3: TGCGCCAGCAGCCAAAATAGGAGGGCTAGCACATATACGCAGTATTTT. V is TRBV4-1 and J is TRBJ2-3; possible D gene TRBD2, 6 bases. This CDR3 contains 16 residues. Germline assignment: CDR1 MGHRA and CDR2 YSYEKL.

The chain carries TRBV2 and TRBJ2-7, with TRBD1 matching over 11 bases. In germline, CDR1 is SNHLY, CDR2 FYNNEI. The CDR3 is made up of 14 amino acids. V was clipped by 5 bases and J by 6 bases; unmatched bases: 6. In DNA form, the CDR3 reads TGTGCCAGCAGTCGGGACAGGGGGTCGGGCGAGCAGTACTTC. This encodes CASSRDRGSGEQYF.

About this clonotype: The junction does not match germline at one end; this may be a read error. This chain joins TRBV6-5 and TRBJ2-2; 8 positions agree with TRBD2. Germline CDR1 is MNHEY and CDR2 is SVGAGI. The CDR3 totals 16 residues. The CDR3 loop reads CTSSPGLAQKTGELFF. The CDR3 bases are TGTACCAGCAGTCCAGGACTAGCACAGAAGACCGGGGAGCTGTTTTTT.

Concerning this clonotype: One end of the junction fails to match germline, which may point to a read error. The chain combines TRBV12-3 or TRBV12-4 with TRBJ2-2; 7 bases map to TRBD2. The length of the CDR3 is 16 residues. Here the CDR3 reads CGSSLAGRANTGGLFF. The CDR3, as DNA: TGTGGCAGCAGTTTAGCGGGCAGGGCAAACACCGGGGGGCTGTTTTTT.

As to this clonotype: One end of the junction is discordant with germline, which a read error may explain. This chain connects TRBV6-5 to TRBJ2-7, with 8 bases identical to TRBD2. This CDR3 has 13 residues. Germline V gene data show CDR1 as MNHEY and CDR2 as SVGAGI. In DNA, the CDR3 is TGTGGCAGCACCGGCAGCGGGAGCTACGAGCAGTACTTC. Encoded protein: CGSTGSGSYEQYF.

This clonotype was seen at least ten times. The chain recombines TRBV4-2 with TRBJ2-3, with no clear D. V dropped 1 base and J dropped 7 bases, with 12 bases sitting between them. Germline CDR1 and CDR2: LGHNA and YNFKEQ. The CDR3 sequence is 14 residues long. CDR3 nucleotides: TGTGCCAGCAGCCAAGTTAGAGGTACAAATACGCAGTATTTT. This codes for CASSQVRGTNTQYF.

About this clonotype: One end of the junction fails to match germline, which may point to a read error. The chain is built from TRBV11-1 and TRBJ2-2; possible D gene TRBD2, 5 bases. Germline lookup yields CDR1 SGHAT and CDR2 FQDESV (reference sequence). The CDR3 contains 14 residues. The CDR3 loop reads CAGSPSLDTGELFF. The CDR3 bases are TGTGCCGGCAGTCCGAGCCTTGACACCGGGGAGCTCTTTTTT.

As to this clonotype: A read error may explain this, as a much larger clone is one base away. V and J are TRBV7-9 and TRBJ2-3; 7 nucleotides align to TRBD2. Losses at the gene ends were 2 bases for V and 3 bases for J; bases not matched to a gene: 20. The CDR3 is 20 residues long. Germline-derived CDR1 and CDR2 are SEHNR and FQNEAQ (reference sequence). CDR3 residues: CASSLFELTGGRWKTDTQYF. In DNA, the CDR3 is TGTGCCAGCAGCTTATTTGAACTAACGGGAGGCCGGTGGAAGACAGATACGCAGTATTTT.

This clonotype has ten or more counts. The chain is built from TRBV28 and TRBJ2-1; TRBD2 agrees at 11 bases. Germline loops: CDR1 MDHEN, CDR2 SYDVKM. The CDR3 has 16 residues. Losses at the gene ends were 7 bases for V and 4 bases for J; bases not matched to a gene: 9. In DNA form, the CDR3 reads TGTGCCAGCAAACCCCCGGGACTAGCGGTATACAATGAGCAGTTCTTC. Protein: CASKPPGLAVYNEQFF.

The chain links TRBV11-2 to TRBJ1-2, with a tentative D call TRBD1 (5 bases). Germline-derived CDR1 and CDR2 are SGHAT and FQNNGV. The length of the CDR3 is 14 residues. The CDR3 region is CIRSPQRGDRGYTF. CDR3 coding DNA: TGTATCAGAAGCCCTCAAAGGGGAGATAGGGGCTACACCTTC.

The chain couples TRBV4-1 to TRBJ2-3; 8 bases are shared with TRBD2. Germline V gives CDR1 MGHRA, CDR2 YSYEKL. V trimming: 3 bases; J trimming: 5 bases; junction bases outside the gene matches: 10. The CDR3 consists of 16 residues. CDR3 in amino acids: CASSQTSVCLRDTQYF. The CDR3 region has the DNA TGCGCCAGCAGCCAGACTAGCGTGTGTTTGAGAGATACGCAGTATTTT.

About this clonotype itself: This likely comes from a read error, as the CDR3 has no conserved phenylalanine or tryptophan at its end. The chain recombines TRBV29-1 with TRBJ2-1; 8 bases are a match to TRBD2. The CDR3 covers 14 residues. V dropped 6 bases and J dropped 4; count of bases not matched to a gene: 8. Germline CDR1 reads SQVTM; CDR2 reads ANQGSEA. The CDR3 bases are TGCAGCGTCCCCCGACTAGCGTCATACAATGAGCAGTTCTCC. Its protein product is CSVPRLASYNEQFS.

The V call is TRBV11-1, the J call TRBJ2-3; no reliable D call. The germline V gene encodes CDR1 SGHAT and CDR2 FQDESV (reference sequence). This CDR3 is 14 amino acids long. V dropped 7 bases and J dropped 0 bases, with 11 bases sitting between them. CDR3 DNA: TGTGCCAGCAACTCAAACGGGAGCACAGATACGCAGTATTTT. Amino acids: CASNSNGSTDTQYF.

A remark on this clonotype: The conserved closing phenylalanine or tryptophan is absent in this CDR3, likely reflecting a read error. V usage is TRBV12-3 or TRBV12-4 and J usage is TRBJ2-1; 13 bases agree with TRBD2. There are 16 residues in the CDR3. The CDR3 here is CASSPLAGGPRYDQFL. CDR3 coding DNA: TGTGCCAGCAGTCCACTAGCGGGAGGGCCCAGGTATGACCAGTTCTTA.

About this clonotype itself: The junction departs from germline at one end; a sequencing error may be responsible. This chain connects TRBV6-1 to TRBJ1-5, with a tentative D call TRBD1 (5 bases). Germline lookup yields CDR1 MNHNS and CDR2 SASEGT. The CDR3 spans 16 residues. CDR3 loop: CVSNRGGGLLNQPQHF. For the CDR3, the DNA is TGTGTCAGCAACCGGGGGGGGGGACTTTTGAATCAGCCCCAACATTTT.

Notes on this clonotype: It may be a read error: a sequence one base away is much more abundant. The chain's CDR3 is CATSVTGEIYNEQFF. For the CDR3, the DNA is TGTGCCACCAGTGTGACAGGGGAGATCTACAATGAGCAGTTCTTC. This chain uses TRBV24-1 with TRBJ2-1, with 8 bases matching TRBD1. Trimming cost V 5 bases and J 3 bases; bases outside gene matches: 5. There are 15 residues in the CDR3. The germline V gene encodes CDR1 KGHDR and CDR2 SFDVKD.

With regard to this clonotype: Because it lacks the conserved phenylalanine or tryptophan at the end, this CDR3 is likely a read error. The chain combines TRBV11-2 with TRBJ2-7; D is unresolved. This CDR3 region has 13 residues. The ends were cut back, 4 bases at V and 4 bases at J, with 11 bases in the middle. Germline assignment: CDR1 SGHAT and CDR2 FQNNGV. The CDR3 protein is CASSSQDSYEQYS. CDR3 sequence (DNA): TGTGCCAGCAGCTCCCAAGATTCGTACGAGCAGTACTCA.

As regards this clonotype: Its ends do not fully match the called genes, so a read error is possible. The rearrangement links TRBV6-2 or TRBV6-3 to TRBJ2-1, with TRBD2 matching over 8 bases. Germline V gene lookup returns CDR1 MNHEY and CDR2 SVGEGT. The CDR3 is 14 amino acids. The CDR3 sequence: CASNYAGGPREQFF. The CDR3, as DNA: TGTGCCAGCAATTACGCGGGAGGTCCGCGTGAGCAGTTCTTC.

On this clonotype itself: Germline is not matched at one junction end, which may reflect a read error. This rearrangement joins TRBV11-2 to TRBJ2-4, with D maybe TRBD1 (6 bases). In germline, CDR1 is SGHAT, CDR2 FQNNGV. The CDR3 runs to 15 residues. The CDR3: CASSIVGGRGNIHYF. CDR3 nucleotide sequence: TGTGCCAGCAGCATAGTAGGGGGTAGAGGCAACATTCACTACTTC.

Concerning this clonotype: The CDR3 does not close with the conserved phenylalanine or tryptophan, likely indicating a read error. The chain employs TRBV11-2 and TRBJ2-5, with TRBD1 matching 10 bases. CDR3 length: 15 amino acids. The germline V gene has CDR1 SGHAT and CDR2 FQNNGV. CDR3 amino acids: CAGSLRTGGGETQYC. In DNA, the CDR3 is TGTGCCGGCAGCTTAAGGACAGGGGGAGGGGAGACCCAGTACTGC.